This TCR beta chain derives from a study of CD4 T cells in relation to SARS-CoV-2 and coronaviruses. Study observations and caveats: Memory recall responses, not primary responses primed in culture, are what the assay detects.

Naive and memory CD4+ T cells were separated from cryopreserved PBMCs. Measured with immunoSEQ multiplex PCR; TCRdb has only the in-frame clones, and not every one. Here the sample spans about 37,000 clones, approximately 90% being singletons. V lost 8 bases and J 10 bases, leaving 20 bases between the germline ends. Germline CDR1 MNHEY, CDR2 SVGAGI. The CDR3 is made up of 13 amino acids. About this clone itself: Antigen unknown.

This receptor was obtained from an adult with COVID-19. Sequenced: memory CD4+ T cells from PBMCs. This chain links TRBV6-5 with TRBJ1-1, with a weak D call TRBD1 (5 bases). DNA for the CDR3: TGTGCCAGCTATCGGGACGAGAGGAGCGGAGCTTTCTTT. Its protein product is CASYRDERSGAFF.